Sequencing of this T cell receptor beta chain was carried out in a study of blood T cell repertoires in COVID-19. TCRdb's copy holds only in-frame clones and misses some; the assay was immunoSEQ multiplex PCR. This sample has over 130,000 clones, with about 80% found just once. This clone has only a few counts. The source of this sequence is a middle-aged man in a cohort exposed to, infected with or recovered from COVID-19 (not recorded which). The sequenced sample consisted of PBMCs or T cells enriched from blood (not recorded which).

CDR3 in DNA: TGTGCCAGCAGCTACGACAGCCTTCAGCCGACCCAGTACTTC. This translates into CASSYDSLQPTQYF. V gene TRBV9 combines with J gene TRBJ2-5; the D gene is possibly TRBD1 (5 bases). Germline-derived CDR1 and CDR2 are SGDLS and YYNGEE. The CDR3 extends over 14 amino acids. Trimming cost V 4 bases and J 7 bases, with 17 bases left between them.